The source of this TCR beta chain is a study of blood T cell repertoires in COVID-19. At the level of the study: Italy, Spain and the United States were the sources of the convalescent and acute COVID-19 samples.

Authors' processing steps: Estimation of nucleated cell counts was performed using reference gene primer amplification. Sequencing used immunoSEQ multiplex PCR; TCRdb keeps in-frame clones, though not all of them. The D gene and trimming were derived from the DNA, and the V and J assignments and clone size from that table. The sample gives about 51,000 clones, 85% to 90% of which show up once; 3.5% to 5% is in the top ten. This CDR3 is built from 16 residues. The chain recombines TRBV21-1 with TRBJ1-1; the table's D call TRBD1 went unverified against the DNA. TRBV21-1 counts as a pseudogene. This receptor was taken from a man at least 80 years old with active COVID-19. Sequencing was done on a sample of peripheral blood. The CDR3 region is CASSKSGQGTNTEAFF. CDR3 bases: TGTGCCAGCAGCAAATCCGGACAGGGGACGAACACTGAAGCTTTCTTT.